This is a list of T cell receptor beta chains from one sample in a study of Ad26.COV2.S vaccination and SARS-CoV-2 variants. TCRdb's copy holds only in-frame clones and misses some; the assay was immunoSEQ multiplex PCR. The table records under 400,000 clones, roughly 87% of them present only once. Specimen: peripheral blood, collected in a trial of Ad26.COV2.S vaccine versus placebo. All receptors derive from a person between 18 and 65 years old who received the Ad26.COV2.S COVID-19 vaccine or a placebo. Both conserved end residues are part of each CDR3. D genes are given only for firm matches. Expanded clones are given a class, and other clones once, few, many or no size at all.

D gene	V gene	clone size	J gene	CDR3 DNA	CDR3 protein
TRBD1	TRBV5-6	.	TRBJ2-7	TGTGCCAGCAGCTTCCCAGGGGGCTACGAGCAGTACTTC	CASSFPGGYEQYF
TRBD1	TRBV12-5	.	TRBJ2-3	TGTGCTAGTGGTTTGGTACTAGGGACAGGGTCTGATCGTGCAGATACGCAGTATTTT	CASGLVLGTGSDRADTQYF
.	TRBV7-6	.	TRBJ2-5	TGTGCCAGCAGCTTAGGGACAACCGGAGGAGAGACCCAGTACTTC	CASSLGTTGGETQYF
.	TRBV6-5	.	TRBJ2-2	TGTGCCAGCAGTTACGCATCCGGGAGAAGAACCGGGGAGCTGTTTTTT	CASSYASGRRTGELFF
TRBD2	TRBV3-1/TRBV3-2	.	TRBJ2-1	TGTGCCAGCAGCCAAACCCTGACTAGCGGAATCTCCAATGAGCAGTTCTTC	CASSQTLTSGISNEQFF
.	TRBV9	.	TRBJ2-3	TGTGCCAGCAGCGTAGATGTTAAAGATACGCAGTATTTT	CASSVDVKDTQYF
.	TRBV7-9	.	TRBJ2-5	TGTGCCAGCAGCTTACGGGGGACAGCCCAAGAGACCCAGTACTTC	CASSLRGTAQETQYF
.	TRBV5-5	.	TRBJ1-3	TGTGCCAGCAGACGGACAGATTCTGGAAACACCATATATTTT	CASRRTDSGNTIYF
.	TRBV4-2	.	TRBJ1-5	TGTGCCAGCAGCCAAGAAGGGGCGCGGCGTCAGCCCCAGCATTTT	CASSQEGARRQPQHF
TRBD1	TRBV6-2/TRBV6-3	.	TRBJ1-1	TGTGCCAGCAGCCGACTGACAGGGGCGAACACTGAAGCTTTCTTT	CASSRLTGANTEAFF
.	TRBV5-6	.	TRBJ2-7	TGTGCCAGCAGCTTGGAGGGACGGACTACGACCTACGAGCAGTACTTC	CASSLEGRTTTYEQYF
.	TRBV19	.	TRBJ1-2	TGTGCCACACTGGGTCCGGAAAACTATGGCTACACCTTC	CATLGPENYGYTF
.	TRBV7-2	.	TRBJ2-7	TGTGCCAGCAGAAGCCTGTACTCCTACGAGCAGTACTTC	CASRSLYSYEQYF
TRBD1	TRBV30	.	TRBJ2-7	TGTGCCTGGACAGGGGGTGTCGAGCAGTACTTC	CAWTGGVEQYF
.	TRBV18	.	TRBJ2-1	TGTGCCAGCTCACCACCAAGAAACCTCAGCTCCTACAATGAGCAGTTCTTC	CASSPPRNLSSYNEQFF
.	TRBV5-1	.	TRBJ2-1	TGCGCCAGCAGTTTTCAGGGATACAATGAGCAGTTCTTC	CASSFQGYNEQFF
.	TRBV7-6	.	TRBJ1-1	TGTGCCAGCAGCTTAAAACAGAATAATGAGGCTTTCTTT	CASSLKQNNEAFF
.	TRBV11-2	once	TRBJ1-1	TGTGCCAGCAACGTAGAGGGTTACACTGAAGCTTTCTTT	CASNVEGYTEAFF
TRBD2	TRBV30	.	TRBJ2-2	TGTGCCTGGACTTGGGGGGGTGTCGGGGAGCTGTTTTTT	CAWTWGGVGELFF
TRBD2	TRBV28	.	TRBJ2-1	TGTGCCAGCACCCCGGGACTAGCGGGCGCCGGCTACAATGAGCAGTTCTTC	CASTPGLAGAGYNEQFF
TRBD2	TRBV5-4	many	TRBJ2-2	TGTGCCAGCAGCGGACTAGAAACCGGGGAGCTGTTTTTT	CASSGLETGELFF
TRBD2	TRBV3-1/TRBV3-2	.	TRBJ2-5	TGTGCCAGCAGCCTAGCGGGGGGAGGGGAGACCCAGTACTTC	CASSLAGGGETQYF
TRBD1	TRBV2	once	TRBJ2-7	TGTGCCAGCATGTACGAGGGGGCGAGCTACGAGCAGTACTTC	CASMYEGASYEQYF
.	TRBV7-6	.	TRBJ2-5	TGTGCCAGCAGCTTAGTGCTAGAGACCCAGTACTTC	CASSLVLETQYF
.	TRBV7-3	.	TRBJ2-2	TGTGCCAGCAAGCTAGCGAGGAACACCGGGGAGCTGTTTTTT	CASKLARNTGELFF
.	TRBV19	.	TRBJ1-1	TGTGCCAGTAGTCTCCTCCTGAACACTGAAGCTTTCTTT	CASSLLLNTEAFF
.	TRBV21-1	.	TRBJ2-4	TGTGCCAGCATCCGTTCTAGCGGGGGGGCTTGGGACATTCAGTACTTC	CASIRSSGGAWDIQYF
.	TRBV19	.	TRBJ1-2	TGTGCCAGTAGTACCCCCGCCCCGGGCCGCCTCCCACGCTCAATCTATGGCTACACCTTC	CASSTPAPGRLPRSIYGYTF
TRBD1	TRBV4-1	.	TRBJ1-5	TGCGCCAGCAGCCAAGAAAGGACAGGGGGCCTCAATCAGCCCCAGCATTTT	CASSQERTGGLNQPQHF
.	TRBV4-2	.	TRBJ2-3	TGTGCCAGCAGCCAACTGAAATCTAGCACAGATACGCAGTATTTT	CASSQLKSSTDTQYF
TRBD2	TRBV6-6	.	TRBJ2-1	TGTGCCAGCAGAACCCCCCGGGGAGGGCGAAATGAGCAGTTCTTC	CASRTPRGGRNEQFF
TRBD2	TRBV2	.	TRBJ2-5	TGTGCCAGCGGCGGGGGGCCCAGGGAGACCCAGTACTTC	CASGGGPRETQYF
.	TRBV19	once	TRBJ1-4	TGTGCCAGTAGGAACGGGGAAAAACTGTTTTTT	CASRNGEKLFF
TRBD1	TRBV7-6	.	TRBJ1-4	TGTGCCAGCAGCTTAGCGAGGGCAGGGGGGAATGAAAAACTGTTTTTT	CASSLARAGGNEKLFF
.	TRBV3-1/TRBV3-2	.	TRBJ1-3	TGTGCCAGCAGCCCGGGGCGCAGGGCTGGAAACACCATATATTTT	CASSPGRRAGNTIYF
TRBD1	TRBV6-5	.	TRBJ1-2	TGTGCCAGCAGTACCAGCTACAGGGGGGGCTACACCTTC	CASSTSYRGGYTF
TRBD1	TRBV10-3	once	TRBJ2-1	TGTGCCATCAGTGAGGGGACAGGGGGCGTTGAGCAGTTCTTC	CAISEGTGGVEQFF
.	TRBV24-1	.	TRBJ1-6	TGTGCCACCAGTGAGGGGTATAATTCACCCCTCCACTTT	CATSEGYNSPLHF
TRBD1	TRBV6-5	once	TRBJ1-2	TGTGCCAGCAGCAGGGACAGGGCATTCTATGGCTACACCTTC	CASSRDRAFYGYTF
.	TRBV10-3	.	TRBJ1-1	TGTGCCATCAGTGGGACGGTGAACACTGAAGCTTTCTTT	CAISGTVNTEAFF
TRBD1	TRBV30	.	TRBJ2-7	TGTGCCTGGGGCACAGGGGGAAACGACGAGCAGTACTTC	CAWGTGGNDEQYF
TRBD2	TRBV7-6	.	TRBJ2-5	TGTGCCAGCAGCTCCGACCCGTTGACTAGCGGAAGCCAAGAGACCCAGTACTTC	CASSSDPLTSGSQETQYF
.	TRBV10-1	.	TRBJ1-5	TGCGCCAGCAGTGAGTCGCGGGGCTGCAATCAGCCCCAGCATTTT	CASSESRGCNQPQHF
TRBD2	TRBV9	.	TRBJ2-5	TGTGCCAGCAGCGTCACTAGCGGGCGTGAGACCCAGTACTTC	CASSVTSGRETQYF
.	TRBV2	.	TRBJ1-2	TGTGCCAGCAGAGAACGGCTGGGAGATGGCTACACCTTC	CASRERLGDGYTF
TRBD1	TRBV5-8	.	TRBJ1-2	TGTGCCAGCAGCTTGGCCGGACAGGGGTCGGGTGGCTACACCTTC	CASSLAGQGSGGYTF
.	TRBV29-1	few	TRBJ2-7	TGCAGCGTTGTCTCCCAGGGCTACGAGCAGTACTTC	CSVVSQGYEQYF
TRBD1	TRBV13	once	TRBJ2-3	TGTGCCAGCAGCTTGACAGGGGAGTTAGATACGCAGTATTTT	CASSLTGELDTQYF
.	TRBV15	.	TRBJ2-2	TGTGCCACCAGCACCAGCACCGGGGAGCTGTTTTTT	CATSTSTGELFF
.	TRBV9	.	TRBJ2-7	TGTGCCAGCAGCGTAGAGGGCGGCTTCTACGAGCAGTACTTC	CASSVEGGFYEQYF
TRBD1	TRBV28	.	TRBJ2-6	TGTGCCAGCAAGGGACAGGGCCTCTCTGGGGCCAACGTCCTGACTTTC	CASKGQGLSGANVLTF
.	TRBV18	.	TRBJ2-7	TGTGCCAGCTCACCACTTGCAGGGAGCCTCTCCTACGAGCAGTACTTC	CASSPLAGSLSYEQYF
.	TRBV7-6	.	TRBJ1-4	TGTGCCAGCAGCTTAGACGGTGAAAAACTGTTTTTT	CASSLDGEKLFF
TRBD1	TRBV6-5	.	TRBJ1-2	TGTGCCAGCAGCCCCCCGACAGGGAGTCCCTATGGCTACACCTTC	CASSPPTGSPYGYTF
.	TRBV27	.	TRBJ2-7	TGTGCCAGCAGTTACTCTACCGGGACAATTTCCTACGAGCAGTACTTC	CASSYSTGTISYEQYF
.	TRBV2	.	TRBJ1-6	TGTGCCAGCAGACGAGACACAGCGGCACCCCTCCACTTT	CASRRDTAAPLHF
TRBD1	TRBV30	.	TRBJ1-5	TGTGCCTGGAGCCGCGACAGGGGAAATCAGCCCCAGCATTTT	CAWSRDRGNQPQHF
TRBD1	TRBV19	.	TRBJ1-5	TGTGCCAGTAGTATGGGGGACAGAAGCAATCAGCCCCAGCATTTT	CASSMGDRSNQPQHF
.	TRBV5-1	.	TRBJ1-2	TGCGCCAGCAGCTTGGAACCCAGGGGAGGCTACACCTTC	CASSLEPRGGYTF